The TCR beta chain described here comes from a study of T cell repertoires in cytomegalovirus infection. In germline, CDR1 is SEHNR, CDR2 FQNEAQ (reference sequence). CDR3 length: 14 amino acids. Trimming left V 7 bases short and J 0 bases short, with 11 bases between. TCRdb passed the reads through MiXCR, listing each CDR3 protein once. The sample lists roughly 300,000 distinct CDR3 sequences, more than 8% seen once, with around 4.5% in the top ten. This clonotype was detected a few times. This TCR was sampled from a human donor in good health (CMV status not recorded). Some clones in this sample may be carry-over from other donors' samples. The genes are TRBV7-9 and TRBJ2-3; a possible D gene is TRBD2 (6 bases). The sequenced sample was PBMCs. Here the CDR3 reads CASTWGTSTDTQYF. CDR3 nucleotide sequence: TGTGCCAGCACATGGGGGACTAGCACAGATACGCAGTATTTT.